This T cell receptor (beta chain) stems from a study of response to subunit inactivated influenza vaccine (dated by TCRdb to 2017 to 2018). General notes on the study: The study used deep quantitative T cell receptor repertoire profiling to track responses to a trivalent subunit inactivated influenza vaccine. Overall study results and their limits: It was suggested by the authors that each seasonal influenza vaccination may recruit only a limited number of new T cells.

Receptor libraries were prepared by RT-PCR. The sequencing machine was an Illumina HiSeq 2500. TCRdb reprocessing: public reads trimmed at Q25 with fastp, clones called with MiXCR, in-frame beta chains kept. CDR3 protein sequences are deduplicated, and each keeps its most common genes and DNA. Within this sample are 800,000 or so distinct CDR3 sequences, with less than 25% of them counted one time only. Approximately 10% of the sample comes from the top ten. This clonotype has more than one count but fewer than ten. The clone's antigen remains unknown. No much larger clone is present one base from it, and per-base qualities are unavailable. The CDR3 starts with the cysteine, ends with the phenylalanine, and has 14 residues. CDR3 DNA only is kept here, 42 bases in frame from base 1. A distance of 9 bases separates the germline ends of V and J, which lose 1 base and 2 bases respectively. The germline V gene yields SGHDT for CDR1 and YYEEEE for CDR2.

The source is a man aged 50 to 59 who received an inactivated influenza vaccine. Donor details come from another sample of the same person, matched by shared clones. This chain is built from TRBV5-6 and TRBJ1-2, with the D gene uncertain. This sample comprised PBMCs from blood, obtained approximately 5 days after vaccination. The sequenced DNA is TGTGCCAGCAGCTTGCCCGGGGTCAACTATGGCTACACCTTC. Its protein reads: CASSLPGVNYGYTF.